The source of this T cell receptor (beta chain) is a study of spatial heterogeneity in lung cancer (dated by TCRdb to between 2018 and 2021). Regarding the complete study: Beta-chain transcripts were consistently detected in greater numbers than alpha-chain transcripts, which likely reflected higher beta-chain transcript abundance. Both alpha and beta chains were TCR-sequenced in samples taken at surgery, namely 220 tumor regions, around 64 matched nontumor lung samples and about 54 PBMC samples. In the raw uncorrected reads, each unique combination of TCR and UMI appeared on average more than ten times. In non-small cell lung cancer, the study quantitatively compared TCR alpha and beta repertoires across several tumor regions, matched nontumor lung, and blood. Nonsynonymous mutation counts, determined by whole-exome sequencing of tumor tissue, were related to TCR repertoire features.

Per the publication, the time point label means: sample taken at primary tumor resection. Samples were obtained from roughly 72 patients with early-stage, untreated non-small cell lung cancer from the lung TRACERx cohort. For TCR sequencing, whole RNA was extracted from tumor and nontumor lung tissue, or from cryopreserved PBMC samples, and no cell sorting was done. Patients were selected for TCR sequencing only if sufficient RNA was available from at least two tumor regions. A lung pathologist reviewed the tumor and adjacent nontumor lung specimens before the specimens were selected. With respect to this clonotype: Its specific antigen is unknown. Per-base qualities were not stored, and no clone one base away is much larger.

On the study overall, not on this receptor specifically: Confirming at a functional level the hypothesis that regional TCRs recognize regional mutations was considered to require additional single-cell paired TCR alpha and beta sequencing.

At the junction V is shortened by 0 bases and J by 5 bases; bases outside the gene matches: 8. The CDR3 holds 16 amino acids from the cysteine to the phenylalanine. The only DNA kept is the CDR3, 48 bases in frame from the first base. CDR1 SGHRS and CDR2 YFSETQ are derived from the germline V gene. The method was 5' RACE. The instrument was a NextSeq 500. The TCR library protocol attached a unique molecular identifier to each TCR cDNA molecule to allow correction of PCR and sequencing errors. The authors' pipeline ran thus. TCR identification, UMI-based error correction and CDR3 extraction were all carried out with Decombinator tools. Expanded TCRs were defined as those above a frequency of 2 per 1,000, corresponding to the top 1% of the tumor frequency distribution. Renyi diversity was calculated using the R vegan package after each repertoire was subsampled 100 times to 5,000 TCRs. To build CDR3 similarity networks, amino acid triplet string-kernel similarity was used, and CDR3s were connected when their pairwise similarity was above 0.82. TCRdb redid the processing of the public reads, applying fastp at Q25 and MiXCR, and retained in-frame beta chains. Rows with one shared CDR3 protein collapse into an entry with the most common genes and DNA. The V and J calls follow TCRdb's processing rather than the paper's. The sample table records about 39,000 distinct CDR3 sequences; approximately 3.1% of these occur just once. The ten largest clonotypes hold approximately 35% of the sample.

This material consisted of normal lung tissue next to the tumor, taken at surgery. This receptor was obtained from a male donor with early-stage non-small cell lung cancer. The receptor chain draws on TRBV5-1 and TRBJ1-1; TRBD1 fits 9 bases in the junction. Here is the DNA: TGCGCCAGCAGCTTGGAAGGGACAGGGACGGGGACTGAAGCTTTCTTT. It translates to CASSLEGTGTGTEAFF.